One and the same sample provided the 31 T cell receptor beta chains below, sequenced in a study of T cell repertoires in cytomegalovirus infection. TCRdb re-derived calls from the reads in MiXCR, one entry per CDR3 protein. Among around 430,000 distinct CDR3 sequences listed, roughly 43% were seen once. Their antigens are not known. This sample comprised cultured PBMCs, obtained from culture after CMV antigen stimulation. The receptors come from a human donor in good health (CMV status not recorded). Some clones in this sample may be carry-over from other donors' samples.

The CDR3 loop reads CATRRGQDDYSNQPQHF. The DNA of the CDR3 is TGTGCCACCAGGAGGGGACAGGACGACTATAGCAATCAGCCCCAGCATTTT. The chain uses TRBV15 and TRBJ1-5; 8 bases are shared with TRBD1. The CDR3 sequence is 17 residues long. J was trimmed by 0 bases and V by 6 bases; bases with no gene match: 10. Per the germline V gene, CDR1 is LNHNV and CDR2 is YYDKDF (reference sequence).

The chain links TRBV2 to TRBJ1-5, with D maybe TRBD1 (6 bases). Germline CDR1 and CDR2: SNHLY and FYNNEI. The CDR3 consists of 13 residues. V lost 8 bases and J lost 3, with 11 bases in between. The CDR3 here is CASAGTNNQPQHF. The DNA for the CDR3 is TGTGCCAGCGCTGGGACAAACAATCAGCCCCAGCATTTT.

This clonotype was counted between two and nine times. CDR3 sequence (DNA): TGTGCCAGCAGCCAAGACAGGGGATCCTACAATGAGCAGTTCTTC. Translating it yields CASSQDRGSYNEQFF. The rearrangement joins TRBV7-2 to TRBJ2-1; TRBD1 matches 8 bases. With V trimmed by 5 bases and J by 1 base, 4 bases remained unmatched. In germline, CDR1 is SGHTA, CDR2 FQGNSA. CDR3 length: 15 residues. Based on the CDR3 plus reference TRBV7-2 and TRBJ2-1, the full variable domain is GAGVSQSPSNKVTEKGKDVELRCDPISGHTALYWYRQSLGQGLEFLIYFQGNSAPDKSGLPSDRFSAERTGGSVSTLTIQRTQQEDSAVYLCASSQDRGSYNEQFFGPGTRLTVL.

This clonotype was found a few times. V usage is TRBV5-3 and J usage is TRBJ1-2, with TRBD1 matching 9 bases. TRBV5-3 is sorted into the ORF group, with uncertain function. The ends lost 8 bases at V and 3 bases at J; junction bases unmatched: 11. The CDR3 totals 15 residues. The CDR3 sequence: CASSPLRDRDYGYTF. In nucleotides, the CDR3 is TGTGCCAGCAGCCCGCTAAGGGACAGGGACTATGGCTACACCTTC.

The J gene is TRBJ2-2, the V gene TRBV12-3 or TRBV12-4, with a tentative D call TRBD1 (6 bases). The V end was cut by 5 bases, the J end by 1 base, with 14 bases between. The CDR3 contains 16 residues. DNA of the CDR3: TGTGCCAGCAGTCCCATCAGGGGTATGAACACCGGGGAGCTGTTTTTT. As protein: CASSPIRGMNTGELFF.

This clonotype came up a few times. J is TRBJ2-3 and V is TRBV28, with 13 bases fitting TRBD2. The CDR3 is made up of 16 amino acids. Germline loops: CDR1 MDHEN, CDR2 SYDVKM. J gave up 2 bases and V 6 bases, and 5 bases lay outside the gene matches. CDR3 sequence: CASSLGLAGFTDTQYF. CDR3 coding DNA: TGTGCCAGCAGCCTGGGACTAGCGGGATTCACAGATACGCAGTATTTT.

Only a few counts were recorded for this clonotype. The J gene is TRBJ2-1, the V gene TRBV15, with 7 bases fitting TRBD1. The ends lost 10 bases at V and 5 bases at J; junction bases unmatched: 8. The CDR3 has 13 residues. Germline lookup yields CDR1 LNHNV and CDR2 YYDKDF (reference sequence). The CDR3 DNA follows: TGTGCCAGTACGACAGGGAGTCACAATGAGCAGTTCTTC. This gives the protein CASTTGSHNEQFF.

This clonotype was seen at least ten times. The CDR3: CASSLGGGRGYNEQFF. The CDR3, as DNA: TGTGCCAGCAGCTTAGGAGGCGGGAGAGGCTACAATGAGCAGTTCTTC. The chain employs TRBV7-2 and TRBJ2-1; 7 nucleotides line up with TRBD2. J lost 3 bases, V lost 1 base, and 6 bases had no gene match. CDR1 SGHTA and CDR2 FQGNSA come from the germline V gene. The CDR3 contains 16 residues.

The V call is TRBV5-5, the J call TRBJ2-5; D not resolved. Germline lookup yields CDR1 SGHKS and CDR2 YYEKEE (reference sequence). Trimming pared 4 bases from V and 5 bases from J, leaving 9 bases between. The CDR3 has 12 amino acids. Here the CDR3 DNA reads TGTGCCAGCAGCGATCTAACCGAGACCCAGTACTTC. It specifies CASSDLTETQYF.

V gene TRBV28 combines with J gene TRBJ2-1, with 9 bases aligning to TRBD2. Germline CDR1 is MDHEN and CDR2 is SYDVKM. This CDR3 is 16 amino acids long. J gave up 7 bases and V 2 bases, and 9 bases lay outside the gene matches. CDR3 in amino acids: CASSLMGGGAGNEQFF. The CDR3 region has the DNA TGTGCCAGCAGTTTAATGGGCGGGGGGGCCGGTAATGAGCAGTTCTTC.

This clonotype was observed a handful of times. J is TRBJ2-2 and V is TRBV7-2; the D is unclear. Trimming took 3 bases from V and 2 from J, leaving 1 base between them. This CDR3 comprises 12 residues. In germline, CDR1 is SGHTA, CDR2 FQGNSA. CDR3 region: CASSFNTGELFF. The DNA for the CDR3 is TGTGCCAGCAGCTTTAACACCGGGGAGCTGTTTTTT.

The chain recombines TRBV20-1 with TRBJ2-5, with 8 nucleotides matching TRBD1. CDR1 DFQATT and CDR2 SNEGSKA come from the germline V gene (reference sequence). Trimming took 1 base from V and 6 from J; bases not matched to a gene: 4. The CDR3 loop spans 13 amino acids. CDR3 nucleotide sequence: TGCAGTGCTAGAGGAACAGGGGGGCAGACCCAGTACTTC. Translating it yields CSARGTGGQTQYF.

This clonotype appeared a few times. The chain joins TRBV7-9 to TRBJ2-3; D uncertain. V lost 3 bases and J 0 bases, leaving 7 bases between the germline ends. The CDR3 has 14 residues. CDR1 SEHNR and CDR2 FQNEAQ come from the germline V gene (reference sequence). The CDR3 sequence is CASSLWSSTDTQYF. CDR3 coding DNA: TGTGCCAGCAGCTTGTGGAGTAGCACAGATACGCAGTATTTT.

The chain is built from TRBV7-8 and TRBJ2-7; TRBD1 might be the D (5 bases). The CDR3 is made up of 15 amino acids. The V end was cut by 0 bases, the J end by 2 bases, with 11 bases between. In germline, CDR1 is SGHVS, CDR2 FQNEAQ. CDR3 nucleotide sequence: TGTGCCAGCAGCTTAGCGATAGGGGCGACCTACGAGCAGTACTTC. This encodes CASSLAIGATYEQYF.

This clonotype turned up a few times. The genes are TRBV7-8 and TRBJ2-7; 8 nucleotides line up with TRBD1. Germline V gene data show CDR1 as SGHVS and CDR2 as FQNEAQ. The length of the CDR3 is 15 residues. V lost 5 bases to trimming and J lost 3 bases; unmatched junction nucleotides: 9. The CDR3 DNA reads as TGTGCCAGCAGCATGAACAGGGGGTTGGGCTACGAGCAGTACTTC. Translated: CASSMNRGLGYEQYF.

This rearrangement joins TRBV6-1 to TRBJ2-3; possible D gene TRBD2, 5 bases. Trimming shortened V by 5 bases and J by 3 bases, and 12 bases separated the two germline ends. The CDR3 length is 14 residues. Germline CDR1 MNHNS, CDR2 SASEGT. This chain's CDR3 is CASSLTRETDTQYF. Here the CDR3 DNA reads TGTGCCAGCAGTCTCACTAGGGAAACAGATACGCAGTATTTT.

The chain has TRBV7-2 and TRBJ1-1; unclear D gene. Trimming removed 3 bases from V and 5 bases from J, with 13 bases in between. Germline V CDR1 and CDR2: SGHTA, FQGNSA. The length of the CDR3 is 14 residues. The CDR3 region is CASSLDPGGTEAFF. CDR3 bases: TGTGCCAGCAGCTTGGACCCGGGAGGGACTGAAGCTTTCTTT.

This clonotype was counted a few times. The chain links TRBV12-3 or TRBV12-4 to TRBJ2-1; 8 nucleotides agree with TRBD2. The V gene end was trimmed by 7 bases and the J gene end by 8 bases; junction bases not matched to a gene: 13. The CDR3 has 15 residues. The CDR3 region has the DNA TGTGCCAGCACCAAGGCGGGGGGCTTCTTCGATGAGCAGTTCTTC. Amino acids: CASTKAGGFFDEQFF.

This clonotype was observed a handful of times. V is TRBV6-5 and J is TRBJ1-3; TRBD1 matches 7 bases. From germline, CDR1 is MNHEY and CDR2 SVGAGI. Trimming took 5 bases from V and 2 from J; bases not matched to a gene: 9. The CDR3 length is 16 residues. DNA of the CDR3: TGTGCCAGCAGTCTCTCAGGGGGGGGAGCTGGAAACACCATATATTTT. This sequence encodes CASSLSGGGAGNTIYF.

In this sample, this clonotype turned up a few times. The CDR3 spells CASSTRQGANTGELFF. The CDR3 DNA follows: TGTGCCAGCAGCACAAGACAGGGTGCGAACACCGGGGAGCTGTTTTTT. The chain links TRBV7-2 to TRBJ2-2; 7 bases are a match to TRBD1. Germline CDR1 is SGHTA and CDR2 is FQGNSA. This CDR3 contains 16 residues. With V trimmed by 5 bases and J by 0 bases, 6 bases remained unmatched. The full variable domain, its missing parts supplied by reference TRBV7-2 and TRBJ2-2, is GAGVSQSPSNKVTEKGKDVELRCDPISGHTALYWYRQSLGQGLEFLIYFQGNSAPDKSGLPSDRFSAERTGGSVSTLTIQRTQQEDSAVYLCASSTRQGANTGELFFGEGSRLTVL.

This clonotype was counted a few times. This chain uses TRBV6-8 with TRBJ2-3; tentative D call: TRBD1 (5 bases). The CDR3 is made up of 18 amino acids. Germline CDR1 reads MNHGY; CDR2 reads SAAAGT. V was cut by 6 bases and J by 2 bases, with 24 bases left in between. DNA for the CDR3: TGTGCCAGCAGCTTTCAAAGGGGAATACCCGACACCACAGATACGCAGTATTTT. This codes for CASSFQRGIPDTTDTQYF.

V usage is TRBV20-1 and J usage is TRBJ1-2; D is possibly TRBD1 (5 bases). V was trimmed by 6 bases and J by 5 bases, leaving 19 bases between them. Germline CDR1 DFQATT, CDR2 SNEGSKA (reference sequence). The CDR3 sequence is 14 residues long. The CDR3 bases are TGCAGTGCCGCTCGCCAGGGCGATTATTATGGCTACACCTTC. Protein product: CSAARQGDYYGYTF.

This clonotype was counted many times. The gene calls are TRBV7-2 and TRBJ2-3; 8 nucleotides line up with TRBD2. Germline V gives CDR1 SGHTA, CDR2 FQGNSA. CDR3 size: 20 residues. V shed 1 base, J shed 1 base, and the junction held 16 bases outside the gene matches. The CDR3 spells CASSLDGSGRGGFGTDTQYF. The DNA for the CDR3 is TGTGCCAGCAGCTTAGACGGATCGGGACGGGGGGGCTTCGGCACAGATACGCAGTATTTT. The entire variable domain, with the rest obtained from reference TRBV7-2 and TRBJ2-3, is as follows: GAGVSQSPSNKVTEKGKDVELRCDPISGHTALYWYRQSLGQGLEFLIYFQGNSAPDKSGLPSDRFSAERTGGSVSTLTIQRTQQEDSAVYLCASSLDGSGRGGFGTDTQYFGPGTRLTVL.

This rearrangement joins TRBV5-4 to TRBJ2-3; weak D call: TRBD2 (6 bases). Per germline, CDR1 SGHNT and CDR2 YYREEE (reference sequence). Trimming stripped 1 base from V and 8 bases from J, with 17 bases between. The CDR3 runs 15 residues. CDR3 nucleotide sequence: TGTGCCAGCAGCTTGATTGGAAACTCCGGGAGTACGCAGTATTTT. Protein sequence: CASSLIGNSGSTQYF.

The chain uses TRBV12-3 or TRBV12-4 and TRBJ1-1, with unresolved D. The CDR3 is 13 residues long. Trimming took 3 bases from V and 6 from J, leaving 11 bases between them. CDR3 amino acids: CASSFGVRAEAFF. The DNA for the CDR3 is TGTGCCAGCAGTTTCGGTGTGCGGGCTGAAGCTTTCTTT.

CDR3 amino acids: CASSSQAGEKDTQYF. As DNA, the CDR3 is TGTGCCAGCAGCTCCCAGGCGGGAGAGAAAGATACGCAGTATTTT. The V call is TRBV7-2, the J call TRBJ2-3; 7 bases map to TRBD2. Germline CDR1 reads SGHTA; CDR2 reads FQGNSA. J was trimmed by 5 bases and V by 4 bases; bases with no gene match: 9. CDR3 length: 15 amino acids. Using reference TRBV7-2 and TRBJ2-3 for the parts outside the CDR3, the full variable domain is GAGVSQSPSNKVTEKGKDVELRCDPISGHTALYWYRQSLGQGLEFLIYFQGNSAPDKSGLPSDRFSAERTGGSVSTLTIQRTQQEDSAVYLCASSSQAGEKDTQYFGPGTRLTVL.

The chain is built from TRBV20-1 and TRBJ1-1; D gene uncertain. V lost 5 bases, J lost 3 bases, and 10 bases lay in between. CDR1 DFQATT and CDR2 SNEGSKA come from the germline V gene (reference sequence). The CDR3 has 12 amino acids. Written as DNA, the CDR3 is TGCAGTGCTCGTCAGGCGGACACTGAAGCTTTCTTT. It translates to CSARQADTEAFF.

This clonotype was counted between two and nine times. V usage is TRBV7-6 and J usage is TRBJ1-1; D is ambiguous. Germline V gives CDR1 SGHVS, CDR2 FNYEAQ. V lost 1 base, J lost 10 bases, and 10 bases lay in between. The CDR3 covers 12 residues. CDR3 residues: CASSLVVGGAFF. CDR3 in DNA: TGTGCCAGCAGCTTAGTAGTAGGTGGAGCTTTCTTT. The full variable domain, rest sourced from reference TRBV7-6 and TRBJ1-1, is GAGVSQSPRYKVTKRGQDVALRCDPISGHVSLYWYRQALGQGPEFLTYFNYEAQQDKSGLPNDRFSAERPEGSISTLTIQRTEQRDSAMYRCASSLVVGGAFFGQGTRLTVV.

This clonotype was recorded many times. The chain employs TRBV7-2 and TRBJ1-2; no definite D call. The CDR3 sequence is 16 residues long. V lost 3 bases to trimming and J lost 2 bases, with 16 bases between them. Germline CDR1 and CDR2: SGHTA and FQGNSA. This CDR3 is CASSFPPTRQNYGYTF. In DNA form, the CDR3 reads TGTGCCAGCAGCTTCCCGCCAACGCGGCAGAACTATGGCTACACCTTC.

This sequence joins TRBV18 and TRBJ2-3; the D gene is possibly TRBD2 (5 bases). The CDR3 covers 13 residues. V gave up 3 bases and J gave up 7 bases, with 11 bases separating them. Per germline, CDR1 KGHSH and CDR2 LQKENI. The DNA for the CDR3 is TGTGCCAGCTCACCCAGAAGGAGGTATACGCAGTATTTT. It specifies CASSPRRRYTQYF.

This rearrangement joins TRBV24-1 to TRBJ2-1, with a possible D match to TRBD1 (6 bases). The CDR3 has 12 amino acids. V lost 7 bases, J lost 10 bases, and 13 bases lay in between. Looked up from germline, CDR1 is KGHDR and CDR2 is SFDVKD. Here the CDR3 reads CATRNLRGEQFF. CDR3 nucleotide sequence: TGTGCCACCAGAAATCTCAGGGGCGAGCAGTTCTTC.